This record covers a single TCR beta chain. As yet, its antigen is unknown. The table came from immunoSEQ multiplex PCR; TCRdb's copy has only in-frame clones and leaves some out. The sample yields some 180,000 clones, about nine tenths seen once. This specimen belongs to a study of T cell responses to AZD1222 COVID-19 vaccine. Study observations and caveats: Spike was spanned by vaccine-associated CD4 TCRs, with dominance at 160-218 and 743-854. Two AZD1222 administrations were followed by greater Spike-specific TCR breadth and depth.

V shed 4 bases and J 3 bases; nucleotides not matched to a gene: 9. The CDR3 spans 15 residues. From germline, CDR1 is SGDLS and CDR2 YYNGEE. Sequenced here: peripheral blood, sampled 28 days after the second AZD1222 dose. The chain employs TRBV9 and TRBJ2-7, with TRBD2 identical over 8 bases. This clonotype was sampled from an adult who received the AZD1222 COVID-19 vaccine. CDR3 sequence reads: CASSPRDGRDYEQYF. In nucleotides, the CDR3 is TGTGCCAGCAGCCCCCGGGACGGGAGGGACTACGAGCAGTACTTC. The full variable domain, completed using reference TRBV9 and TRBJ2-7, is DSGVTQTPKHLITATGQRVTLRCSPRSGDLSVYWYQQSLDQGLQFLIQYYNGEERAKGNILERFSAQQFPDLHSELNLSSLELGDSALYFCASSPRDGRDYEQYFGPGTRLTVT.